Shown below are 2 T cell receptor beta chains from a single sample sequenced in a study of blood T cells in healthy people across ages (dated by TCRdb to about 2015). The library relied on 5' RACE. The sequencer was an Illumina HiSeq 2500. A second PCR of roughly 7 to 11 cycles was performed with a sample-barcoded 5' primer and a J-beta primer mix. TCRdb ran its own pipeline on the public reads, namely fastp trimming at Q25 and MiXCR clone calling, and kept in-frame beta chains. Every entry covers one CDR3 protein and lists the most common genes and DNA from its rows. Across this sample there are fewer than 800,000 distinct CDR3 sequences, with roughly 32% seen only once. In total, the top ten clones hold 15% of the sample. The specimen sequenced was blood. Source of these receptors: a woman older than 75 in good health. Donor details come from another sample of the same person, matched by shared clones.

This clonotype was seen a few times. The genes are TRBV29-1 and TRBJ1-1, with TRBD1 as a possible D gene (5 bases). In germline, CDR1 is SQVTM, CDR2 ANQGSEA. CDR3 size: 13 residues. V lost 7 bases and J 3 bases, leaving 15 bases between the germline ends. The CDR3 DNA follows: TGCAGCGCAGGAGCAGGGAGGGACACTGAAGCTTTCTTT. Its translation: CSAGAGRDTEAFF.

In its sample, this clonotype was seen many times. The chain is built from TRBV7-9 and TRBJ1-4; 11 bases fit TRBD1. Germline values: CDR1 SEHNR, CDR2 FQNEAQ (reference sequence). The CDR3 loop spans 15 amino acids. V lost 5 bases, J lost 8 bases, and 7 bases stayed unmatched. The chain's CDR3 is CASSRTGGLEEKLFF. The CDR3 DNA reads as TGTGCCAGCAGCCGGACAGGGGGCTTAGAGGAAAAACTGTTTTTT. Complete variable domain (other parts from reference TRBV7-9 and TRBJ1-4): DTGVSQNPRHKITKRGQNVTFRCDPISEHNRLYWYRQTLGQGPEFLTYFQNEAQLEKSRLLSDRFSAERPKGSFSTLEIQRTEQGDSAMYLCASSRTGGLEEKLFFGSGTQLSVL.